A single sample gave rise to the 25 T cell receptor beta chains below, sequenced in a study of T cells in localized non-small cell lung cancer. This table comes from immunoSEQ multiplex PCR, and its TCRdb copy is limited to in-frame clones, with some not included. This table holds tens of thousands of clones, roughly four fifths found once. The material sequenced was peripheral blood, taken before any cancer treatment. Receptors originate from a man aged 40 to 70 with stage I lung adenocarcinoma.

The V call is TRBV7-8, the J call TRBJ1-1, with D possibly being TRBD1 (6 bases). Germline V gives CDR1 SGHVS, CDR2 FQNEAQ. The V end lost 2 bases, the J end lost 4 bases, and 11 bases lay between the germline ends. The CDR3 covers 14 residues. CDR3 sequence reads: CASSLLGASTEAFF. CDR3 nucleotides: TGTGCCAGCAGCTTATTGGGGGCCTCCACTGAAGCTTTCTTT.

This clone has more than one count but fewer than ten. The V and J genes are TRBV7-9 and TRBJ1-2; no reliable D call. V was pared by 1 base and J by 8 bases, with 14 bases between. This CDR3 spans 14 amino acids. Per germline, CDR1 SEHNR and CDR2 FQNEAQ (reference sequence). The CDR3 DNA follows: TGTGCCAGCAGCTTAGGCACTTGGACGGGCGGCTACACCTTC. It codes for CASSLGTWTGGYTF.

V gene TRBV6-1 combines with J gene TRBJ2-3; TRBD1 is a possible D gene (5 bases). CDR1 and CDR2 (germline): MNHNS, SASEGT. The CDR3 totals 14 residues. CDR3 amino acids: CASRGLWGTDTQYF. The CDR3 DNA follows: TGTGCTTCAAGGGGCCTCTGGGGCACAGATACGCAGTATTTT.

This sequence joins TRBV9 and TRBJ2-5; 8 positions agree with TRBD2. This CDR3 contains 17 residues. Germline assignment: CDR1 SGDLS and CDR2 YYNGEE. The J segment lost 5 bases and the V segment lost 1 base, leaving 13 bases of the junction unmatched. In DNA, the CDR3 is TGTGCCAGCAGCGTAATCCCCGCCGGGGGGGGGTTGGAGACCCAGTACTTC. This codes for CASSVIPAGGGLETQYF.

This clone appeared a few times. V usage is TRBV11-2 and J usage is TRBJ1-3, with TRBD1 matching over 9 bases. J gave up 2 bases and V 4 bases, and 6 bases lay outside the gene matches. CDR3 length: 16 amino acids. Germline CDR1 reads SGHAT; CDR2 reads FQNNGV. The CDR3 protein is CASSSHRGRTGNTIYF. DNA for the CDR3: TGTGCCAGCAGCTCCCACAGGGGGCGTACTGGAAACACCATATATTTT.

The J gene is TRBJ1-4, the V gene TRBV27, with 7 bases aligning to TRBD1. CDR3 size: 16 residues. Germline CDR1 is MNHEY and CDR2 is SMNVEV (reference sequence). J lost 8 bases, V lost 2 bases, and 11 bases had no gene match. DNA of the CDR3: TGTGCCAGCAGTTTACTTCCCGGCAGGGGGAACGAAAAACTGTTTTTT. Translation: CASSLLPGRGNEKLFF.

The chain carries TRBV19 and TRBJ2-7; 8 nucleotides line up with TRBD2. CDR3 size: 14 residues. Losses at the gene ends were 3 bases for V and 4 bases for J; bases not matched to a gene: 5. Germline V gene data show CDR1 as LNHDA and CDR2 as SQIVND (reference sequence). The CDR3 nucleotides are TGTGCCAGTAGTATGACGGGAGGGCAGTACGAGCAGTACTTC. The encoded protein is CASSMTGGQYEQYF. The complete variable domain, with remaining parts taken from reference TRBV19 and TRBJ2-7, reads DGGITQSPKYLFRKEGQNVTLSCEQNLNHDAMYWYRQDPGQGLRLIYYSQIVNDFQKGDIAEGYSVSREKKESFPLTVTSAQKNPTAFYLCASSMTGGQYEQYFGPGTRLTVT.

The chain recombines TRBV12-5 with TRBJ1-1; D gene ambiguous. V dropped 3 bases and J dropped 5 bases, with 10 bases sitting between them. CDR1 and CDR2 (germline): LGHNT, FRNRAP. The CDR3 contains 13 residues. CDR3 sequence (DNA): TGTGCTAGTGGTTTAGCCGGTCCGACTGAAGCTTTCTTT. It yields the protein CASGLAGPTEAFF.

The chain joins TRBV11-2 to TRBJ1-1; D not resolved. The V gene lost 8 bases and the J gene lost 1 base, with 11 bases spanning the gap. The CDR3 loop spans 13 amino acids. CDR1 SGHAT and CDR2 FQNNGV come from the germline V gene. CDR3 residues: CASRGERNTEAFF. The CDR3 DNA follows: TGTGCCAGCCGCGGCGAGAGGAACACTGAAGCTTTCTTT.

J is TRBJ2-3 and V is TRBV2; TRBD2 matches 8 bases. The CDR3 has 13 residues. Per germline, CDR1 SNHLY and CDR2 FYNNEI. J lost 8 bases, V lost 3 bases, and 4 bases had no gene match. In DNA, the CDR3 is TGTGCCAGCAGTGAGGGACTAGGGAGTACGCAGTATTTT. It is translated as CASSEGLGSTQYF.

This chain connects TRBV15 to TRBJ2-7; D not certain. V was shortened by 3 bases and J by 0 bases, with 12 bases between the two germline ends. The CDR3 totals 15 residues. CDR1 and CDR2 from the germline V gene are LNHNV and YYDKDF (reference sequence). The CDR3 DNA is TGTGCCACCAGCAGTCGGTATGTCCTCTCCTACGAGCAGTACTTC. Its translation: CATSSRYVLSYEQYF.

The chain combines TRBV18 with TRBJ2-2, with D hard to call. Trimming shortened V by 2 bases and J by 4 bases, and 17 bases separated the two germline ends. The CDR3 loop spans 17 amino acids. Germline CDR1 KGHSH, CDR2 LQKENI. DNA of the CDR3: TGTGCCAGCTCACCAGTAGATGCCGGCTCGGGCACCGGGGAGCTGTTTTTT. Translating gives CASSPVDAGSGTGELFF.

The chain couples TRBV2 to TRBJ2-5, with D perhaps matching TRBD1 (6 bases). The CDR3 is 13 amino acids. The germline gives CDR1 SNHLY, CDR2 FYNNEI. V was shortened by 8 bases and J by 9 bases, with 19 bases between the two germline ends. CDR3 in amino acids: CASSGEAWGPQYF. The CDR3 bases are TGTGCCAGCTCTGGAGAGGCTTGGGGGCCCCAGTACTTC.

The genes are TRBV7-8 and TRBJ1-4; D gene uncertain. The CDR3 has 12 residues. Germline V gives CDR1 SGHVS, CDR2 FQNEAQ. V was shortened by 1 base and J by 5 bases, with 2 bases between the two germline ends. The CDR3 protein is CASSLGNEKLFF. For the CDR3, the DNA is TGTGCCAGCAGCTTAGGGAATGAAAAACTGTTTTTT. The variable domain in full, with the rest retrieved from reference TRBV7-8 and TRBJ1-4, is GAGVSQSPRYKVAKRGQDVALRCDPISGHVSLFWYQQALGQGPEFLTYFQNEAQLDKSGLPSDRFFAERPEGSVSTLKIQRTQQEDSAVYLCASSLGNEKLFFGSGTQLSVL.

The rearrangement links TRBV15 to TRBJ1-4, with D unclear. V shed 0 bases and J shed 0 bases, with 14 bases lying between them. Germline lookup yields CDR1 LNHNV and CDR2 YYDKDF (reference sequence). CDR3 length: 18 residues. The CDR3 reads CATSRDLLEEATNEKLFF. CDR3 DNA: TGTGCCACCAGCAGAGACCTTCTCGAGGAGGCAACTAATGAAAAACTGTTTTTT. Variable domain in full (rest from reference TRBV15 and TRBJ1-4): DAMVIQNPRYQVTQFGKPVTLSCSQTLNHNVMYWYQQKSSQAPKLLFHYYDKDFNNEADTPDNFQSRRPNTSFCFLDIRSPGLGDTAMYLCATSRDLLEEATNEKLFFGSGTQLSVL.

This clone was picked up a small number of times. This sequence joins TRBV7-8 and TRBJ2-2; D is ambiguous. Germline CDR1 SGHVS, CDR2 FQNEAQ. This CDR3 has 12 amino acids. V was clipped by 5 bases and J by 5 bases, with 6 bases between them. The CDR3 nucleotides are TGTGCCAGCAGCCAAATGACCGGGGAGCTGTTTTTT. Protein product: CASSQMTGELFF.

The chain has TRBV5-1 and TRBJ1-1; the D gene is possibly TRBD1 (5 bases). The germline gives CDR1 SGHRS, CDR2 YFSETQ. Trimming stripped 4 bases from V and 3 bases from J, with 13 bases between. The CDR3 contains 14 residues. CDR3 sequence reads: CASSRRDSYTEAFF. In DNA form, the CDR3 reads TGCGCCAGCAGCAGACGTGACAGTTACACTGAAGCTTTCTTT.

The CDR3 DNA sequence: TGTGCCAGCAGCGATCAGACAGGGGGCCCCTACGAGCAGTACTTC. It is translated as CASSDQTGGPYEQYF. The V and J genes are TRBV7-3 and TRBJ2-7; 10 bases map to TRBD1. The CDR3 contains 15 residues. Trimming took 5 bases from V and 2 from J; bases not matched to a gene: 6. Germline V lookup: CDR1 SGHTA, CDR2 FQGTGA.

This clone was recorded only once. The genes are TRBV5-6 and TRBJ2-1; the match to TRBD2 covers 15 bases. Germline loops: CDR1 SGHDT, CDR2 YYEEEE. V lost 3 bases and J lost 5; bases outside the gene matches: 3. The CDR3 contains 16 residues. The CDR3 bases are TGTGCCAGCAGCTCCGGACTAGCGGGAGGGCACAATGAGCAGTTCTTC. Protein product: CASSSGLAGGHNEQFF.

CDR3 sequence reads: CASSQGGSSYNSPLHF. The CDR3 DNA sequence: TGCGCCAGCAGCCAGGGGGGCAGCTCCTATAATTCACCCCTCCACTTT. V and J are TRBV5-1 and TRBJ1-6; 7 bases fit TRBD1. With 4 bases clipped from V and 0 bases from J, the junction kept 4 bases outside the gene matches. The CDR3 is 16 residues long. In germline, CDR1 is SGHRS, CDR2 YFSETQ. Together with reference TRBV5-1 and TRBJ1-6, the CDR3 gives the full variable domain: KAGVTQTPRYLIKTRGQQVTLSCSPISGHRSVSWYQQTPGQGLQFLFEYFSETQRNKGNFPGRFSGRQFSNSRSEMNVSTLELGDSALYLCASSQGGSSYNSPLHFGNGTRLTVT.

The chain employs TRBV25-1 and TRBJ2-5; D remains unclear. CDR3 length equals 14 residues. Germline loops: CDR1 MGHDK, CDR2 SYGVNS. Trimming shortened V by 1 base and J by 1 base, and 7 bases separated the two germline ends. CDR3 region: CASSESEAQETQYF. The CDR3 DNA reads TGTGCCAGCAGTGAATCGGAAGCCCAAGAGACCCAGTACTTC.

The CDR3 nucleotides are TGTGCCAGCAGTTTGGCAGGGAGGTCAGATACGCAGTATTTT. This codes for CASSLAGRSDTQYF. The chain has TRBV2 and TRBJ2-3; maybe TRBD2 (6 bases). The CDR3 has 14 residues. Germline CDR1 is SNHLY and CDR2 is FYNNEI. V lost 5 bases, J lost 4 bases, and 13 bases lay in between.

V gene TRBV29-1 combines with J gene TRBJ1-1; D may be TRBD1 (5 bases). The length of the CDR3 is 14 residues. From germline, CDR1 is SQVTM and CDR2 ANQGSEA. Trimming took off 3 bases at V and 3 bases at J, with 14 bases between the two ends. The CDR3 DNA reads as TGCAGCGTTGACCGATTTGGGGGTGACACTGAAGCTTTCTTT. It encodes CSVDRFGGDTEAFF.

The chain recombines TRBV27 with TRBJ2-7, with D possibly TRBD1 on 5 matching bases. The V end lost 5 bases, the J end lost 2 bases, and 16 bases lay between the germline ends. Germline V lookup: CDR1 MNHEY, CDR2 SMNVEV (reference sequence). The CDR3 consists of 15 residues. The CDR3 sequence is CASSQGQGRPYEQYF. CDR3 DNA: TGTGCCAGCAGTCAAGGGCAGGGAAGGCCCTACGAGCAGTACTTC.

The chain is built from TRBV5-1 and TRBJ1-1, with a weak D call TRBD1 (6 bases). Germline CDR1 reads SGHRS; CDR2 reads YFSETQ. Trimming cost V 4 bases and J 6 bases, with 16 bases left between them. The CDR3 length is 14 residues. In nucleotides, the CDR3 is TGCGCCAGCAGCCTTGACAGGTTCGGCGCTGAAGCTTTCTTT. Its translation is CASSLDRFGAEAFF.